This T cell receptor (beta chain) was recorded in a study of control samples from healthy donors and cancer patients. Germline V lookup: CDR1 SGHTA, CDR2 FQGTGA. The CDR3 length is 15 residues. The V and J ends lost 0 bases and 9 bases respectively, with 12 bases between them. TCRdb keeps only in-frame clones here, not all; method: immunoSEQ multiplex PCR. Of some 130,000 clones in the sample, roughly 92% were seen once. The sample comprised blood. This clonotype was obtained from a man aged 18 to 30 in good health. The chain recombines TRBV7-3 with TRBJ1-6; a weak D match, TRBD1 (5 bases). The CDR3: CASSLTFGGTSPLHF. DNA of the CDR3: TGTGCCAGCAGCTTAACGTTTGGAGGGACTTCACCCCTCCACTTT.